These 15 T cell receptor beta chains were sequenced from one sample in a study of blood T cell repertoires in COVID-19. The data were produced by immunoSEQ multiplex PCR, yet TCRdb's version contains in-frame clones alone and is incomplete. This sample has around 64,000 clones, with about nine tenths found just once. Material: peripheral blood. These receptor sequences come from a man younger than 40 with acute or convalescent COVID-19.

This sequence joins TRBV2 and TRBJ1-3; D not certain. The CDR3 loop spans 14 amino acids. V was trimmed by 6 bases and J by 0 bases, leaving 9 bases between them. Germline CDR1 SNHLY, CDR2 FYNNEI. The CDR3: CASSVEGSGNTIYF. DNA of the CDR3: TGTGCCAGCAGCGTGGAGGGCTCTGGAAACACCATATATTTT.

This clone has a handful of counts. J is TRBJ1-6 and V is TRBV6-8; TRBD1 matches 12 bases. V trimming: 2 bases; J trimming: 4 bases; junction bases outside the gene matches: 9. The CDR3 is made up of 19 amino acids. Germline V gives CDR1 MNHGY, CDR2 SAAAGT. In DNA, the CDR3 is TGTGCCAGCAGTTACCCGGGACAGGGGGCACGGTCGTATAATTCACCCCTCCACTTT. This sequence encodes CASSYPGQGARSYNSPLHF.

The rearrangement uses TRBV7-9 and TRBJ1-1; tentative D call: TRBD1 (5 bases). CDR1 is SEHNR, CDR2 FQNEAQ, per germline (reference sequence). V was clipped by 2 bases and J by 2 bases, with 21 bases between them. The CDR3 consists of 18 residues. The CDR3, as DNA: TGTGCCAGCAGCTTACATAGGGGAGGGTGGGAAAAAAACACTGAAGCTTTCTTT. Translating gives CASSLHRGGWEKNTEAFF.

This clone has more than one count but fewer than ten. The genes are TRBV4-1 and TRBJ2-2; 11 bases line up with TRBD2. Germline V gives CDR1 MGHRA, CDR2 YSYEKL. CDR3 length: 17 residues. The J segment lost 4 bases and the V segment lost 1 base, leaving 5 bases of the junction unmatched. CDR3 sequence (DNA): TGCGCCAGCAGCCAAGGAATACTAGCGGGAGCCACCGGGGAGCTGTTTTTT. This codes for CASSQGILAGATGELFF.

The CDR3 reads CASSSTGGNNGYTF. CDR3 sequence (DNA): TGTGCCAGCAGCTCCACAGGGGGCAATAATGGCTACACCTTC. The V call is TRBV7-9, the J call TRBJ1-2; 9 positions agree with TRBD1. After removal of 4 bases from V and 6 bases from J, the junction contained 6 bases not matched to a gene. Germline V lookup: CDR1 SEHNR, CDR2 FQNEAQ (reference sequence). The CDR3 runs to 14 residues.

The V gene is TRBV29-1, the J gene TRBJ1-2, with a weak D call TRBD1 (6 bases). Germline-derived CDR1 and CDR2 are SQVTM and ANQGSEA. The CDR3 loop spans 14 amino acids. V dropped 0 bases and J dropped 3 bases, with 11 bases sitting between them. The CDR3 sequence is CSVEEGGEDYGYTF. The CDR3 DNA reads as TGCAGCGTTGAAGAAGGGGGGGAGGACTATGGCTACACCTTC.

The chain links TRBV21-1 to TRBJ1-5; the D call of TRBD1 is as the table states it, not checked on the DNA. TRBV21-1 represents a pseudogene. This CDR3 is 15 amino acids long. CDR3 in amino acids: CASTNRGRGNQPQHF. The CDR3 DNA reads as TGTGCCAGCACCAACAGGGGAAGAGGCAATCAGCCCCAGCATTTT.

This chain connects TRBV18 to TRBJ2-7; D is unclear. V was cut by 3 bases and J by 4 bases, with 13 bases left in between. Germline CDR1 is KGHSH and CDR2 is LQKENI. The CDR3 totals 14 residues. CDR3 region: CASSPPSVRYEQYF. Written as DNA, the CDR3 is TGTGCCAGCTCACCTCCCTCAGTACGTTACGAGCAGTACTTC.

This chain joins TRBV12-1 and TRBJ2-7; TRBD2, the table's D call, lacks a check against the DNA. TRBV12-1 is described as a pseudogene. The CDR3 loop spans 15 amino acids. The CDR3 protein is CASSSQRASSYEQYV. The CDR3 DNA sequence: TGTGCCAGCAGCTCCCAGCGGGCGAGCTCCTACGAGCAGTACGTC.

This clone was seen a handful of times. The chain joins TRBV13 to TRBJ2-7, with D unclear. CDR1 is PRHDT and CDR2 is FYEKMQ in the germline V gene (reference sequence). Trimming shortened V by 0 bases and J by 0 bases, and 6 bases separated the two germline ends. The CDR3 contains 14 residues. The DNA of the CDR3 is TGTGCCAGCAGCTTAGGGCGGCTCTCCTACGAGCAGTACTTC. Protein: CASSLGRLSYEQYF.

The rearrangement joins TRBV19 to TRBJ2-3; TRBD2 agrees at 11 bases. Unmatched junction bases numbered 7, after V lost 6 bases and J lost 5 bases. The germline gives CDR1 LNHDA, CDR2 SQIVND (reference sequence). The CDR3 has 15 amino acids. As DNA, the CDR3 is TGTGCCAGTAGCCTACTAGCGGGAGCGGGAGATACGCAGTATTTT. Protein sequence: CASSLLAGAGDTQYF.

The chain combines TRBV11-2 with TRBJ2-1; TRBD2 matches at 9 bases. The V segment lost 3 bases and the J segment 0 bases; nucleotides outside the gene matches: 0. Germline lookup yields CDR1 SGHAT and CDR2 FQNNGV. CDR3 length equals 15 residues. The CDR3 sequence: CASSFSGSSYNEQFF. As DNA, the CDR3 is TGTGCCAGCAGCTTTAGCGGGAGCTCCTACAATGAGCAGTTCTTC.

The chain couples TRBV6-5 to TRBJ2-7; 9 bases align to TRBD1. The junction had 6 bases not matched to a gene; V was cut back by 6 bases and J by 3 bases. The germline gives CDR1 MNHEY, CDR2 SVGAGI. This CDR3 region has 14 residues. CDR3 DNA: TGTGCCAGCAGCGGGACAGGGTCTTACTACGAGCAGTACTTC. It encodes CASSGTGSYYEQYF.

The chain uses TRBV4-2 and TRBJ1-1; D possibly corresponds to TRBD1 (6 bases). The germline V gene encodes CDR1 LGHNA and CDR2 YNFKEQ. The ends were cut back, 1 base at V and 1 base at J, with 10 bases in the middle. The CDR3 has 15 amino acids. CDR3 nucleotide sequence: TGTGCCAGCAGCCAAGGGTTGGGGGCGAACACTGAAGCTTTCTTT. It is translated as CASSQGLGANTEAFF.

In nucleotides, the CDR3 is TGTGCCAGTAGTCCCCGGGGGGTCTTAGAGACCCAGTACTTC. Translated, it gives CASSPRGVLETQYF. The chain combines TRBV19 with TRBJ2-5, with TRBD2 identical over 7 bases. CDR1 and CDR2 (germline): LNHDA, SQIVND (reference sequence). V was pared by 5 bases and J by 4 bases, with 7 bases of the junction left unmatched. The CDR3 totals 14 residues.